This T cell receptor beta chain was documented in a study of blood T cell repertoires in COVID-19. As for the study in general: There were acute and convalescent COVID-19 samples, and they came from the United States, Italy and Spain.

J gave up 4 bases and V 2 bases, and 2 bases lay outside the gene matches. Germline CDR1 and CDR2: SNHLY and FYNNEI. CDR3 length: 15 amino acids. Repertoires were generated with immunoSEQ multiplex PCR, while TCRdb's copy carries only in-frame clones and drops some. The repertoire holds over 150,000 clones, with about 83% as singletons. The gene calls are TRBV2 and TRBJ1-6; 7 bases map to TRBD1. The source material was peripheral blood. The TCR comes from a woman aged 70-85 years who had recovered from COVID-19. The DNA for the CDR3 is TGTGCCAGCAGTGAAAAGGGACAGTATAATTCACCCCTCCACTTT. Translation: CASSEKGQYNSPLHF.